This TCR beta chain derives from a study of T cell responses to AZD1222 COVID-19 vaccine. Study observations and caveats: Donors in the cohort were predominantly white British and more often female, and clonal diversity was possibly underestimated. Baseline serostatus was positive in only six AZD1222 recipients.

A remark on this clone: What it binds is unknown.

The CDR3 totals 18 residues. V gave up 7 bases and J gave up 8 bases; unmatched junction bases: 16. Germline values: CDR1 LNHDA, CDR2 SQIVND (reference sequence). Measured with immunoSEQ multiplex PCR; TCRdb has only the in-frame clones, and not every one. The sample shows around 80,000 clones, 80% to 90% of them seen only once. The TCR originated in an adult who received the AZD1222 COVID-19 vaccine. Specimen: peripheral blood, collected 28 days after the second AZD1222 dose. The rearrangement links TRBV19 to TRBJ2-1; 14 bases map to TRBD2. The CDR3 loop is CASNSGLAGEVLGDEQFF. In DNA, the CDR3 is TGTGCCAGTAACTCGGGACTAGCGGGAGAGGTACTCGGGGATGAGCAGTTCTTC.